The 19 T cell receptor beta chains listed next were all sequenced from one sample in a study of blood T cell repertoires in COVID-19. Libraries were prepared by immunoSEQ multiplex PCR; TCRdb keeps only in-frame clonotypes and omits some of them. The sample has roughly 88,000 clones, about 89% seen once. Sequencing was performed on peripheral blood. These receptors all come from a woman in her forties or fifties in a cohort sampled during active COVID-19.

The chain couples TRBV4-1 to TRBJ2-3; 11 positions match TRBD2. Germline assignment: CDR1 MGHRA and CDR2 YSYEKL. The CDR3 length is 16 residues. Trimming cost V 4 bases and J 6 bases; bases outside gene matches: 9. CDR3 region: CASSPTLAGGRDTQYF. The CDR3 DNA reads as TGCGCCAGCAGCCCGACCCTAGCGGGGGGAAGGGATACGCAGTATTTT.

This chain joins TRBV6-1 and TRBJ2-3; tentatively, D is TRBD1 (5 bases). The V gene's germline CDR1 is MNHNS and CDR2 SASEGT. V was clipped by 1 base and J by 2 bases, with 10 bases between them. The CDR3 consists of 15 residues. CDR3 bases: TGTGCCAGCAGTGAAGTGGGCGGACACACAGATACGCAGTATTTT. This sequence encodes CASSEVGGHTDTQYF.

The chain links TRBV30 to TRBJ2-1, with 9 bases matching TRBD2. CDR1 is GTSNPN and CDR2 is SVGIG in the germline V gene (reference sequence). The CDR3 sequence is 14 residues long. Trimming removed 8 bases from V and 8 bases from J; junction bases left unmatched: 13. CDR3 nucleotide sequence: TGTGCCGGGGGGGCGGCGCGGGGGGGGGATGAGCAGTTCTTC. Translation: CAGGAARGGDEQFF.

This chain links TRBV10-3 with TRBJ2-7, with 7 bases aligning to TRBD2. The V segment lost 0 bases and the J segment 3 bases; nucleotides outside the gene matches: 8. Germline-derived CDR1 and CDR2 are ENHRY and SYGVKD. CDR3 length: 16 residues. In DNA form, the CDR3 reads TGTGCCATCAGTGAGTCTGGAGGTGGGGGGGTCTACGAGCAGTACTTC. This encodes CAISESGGGGVYEQYF.

This chain connects TRBV30 to TRBJ2-1; 14 bases line up with TRBD2. Trimming at V came to 7 bases and at J to 7 bases, leaving 12 bases not matched to a gene. Germline-derived CDR1 and CDR2 are GTSNPN and SVGIG (reference sequence). This CDR3 has 16 residues. The CDR3 bases are TGTGCCTCCAGGCCGTGGACTAGCGGGGGGAGGAATGAGCAGTTCTTC. This encodes CASRPWTSGGRNEQFF.

The chain couples TRBV3-1 (or the pseudogene TRBV3-2) to TRBJ2-1, with TRBD2 matching 13 bases. The CDR3 spans 16 residues. The V gene end was trimmed by 4 bases and the J gene end by 13 bases; junction bases not matched to a gene: 13. CDR1 is LGHDT and CDR2 is YNNKEL in the germline V gene (reference sequence). The CDR3 DNA follows: TGTGCCAGCAGCCTTCCTCTTTGGACTAGCGGGAGTATTCAGTTCTTC. This encodes CASSLPLWTSGSIQFF.

V gene TRBV5-4 combines with J gene TRBJ2-1; 11 nucleotides line up with TRBD2. Losses at the gene ends were 4 bases for V and 6 bases for J; bases not matched to a gene: 9. Germline CDR1 SGHNT, CDR2 YYREEE (reference sequence). CDR3 length equals 16 residues. CDR3 sequence (DNA): TGTGCCAGCAGCCAGACTAGCGGGATCGGCGTCAATGAGCAGTTCTTC. It yields the protein CASSQTSGIGVNEQFF.

The J gene is TRBJ2-5, the V gene TRBV7-3, with D perhaps matching TRBD2 (6 bases). This CDR3 is built from 14 residues. The V gene's germline CDR1 is SGHTA and CDR2 FQGTGA. The V and J ends lost 5 bases and 5 bases respectively, with 15 bases between them. CDR3 nucleotides: TGTGCCAGCAGCCCCGGGACTGCCCTGGAGACCCAGTACTTC. Translation: CASSPGTALETQYF.

V gene TRBV11-2 combines with J gene TRBJ1-2; 9 bases are a match to TRBD1. Germline CDR1 is SGHAT and CDR2 is FQNNGV. V lost 5 bases and J lost 7; bases outside the gene matches: 11. The CDR3 contains 15 residues. The CDR3 reads CASSPHQQGAFGYTF. In nucleotides, the CDR3 is TGTGCCAGCAGCCCACATCAACAGGGGGCGTTTGGCTACACCTTC.

The J gene is TRBJ2-1, the V gene TRBV27; a possible D gene is TRBD2 (7 bases). CDR1 and CDR2 (germline): MNHEY, SMNVEV (reference sequence). The CDR3 is 15 residues long. V dropped 11 bases and J dropped 0 bases, with 17 bases sitting between them. The CDR3 coding sequence is TGTGCCTCTCGGGGGGCGGGGAGCTCCTACAATGAGCAGTTCTTC. Translated: CASRGAGSSYNEQFF.

This sequence joins TRBV18 and TRBJ1-1, with 8 bases matching TRBD1. There are 13 residues in the CDR3. The V segment lost 3 bases and the J segment 7 bases; nucleotides outside the gene matches: 4. Germline V CDR1 and CDR2: KGHSH, LQKENI. Here the CDR3 DNA reads TGTGCCAGCTCACCCAAAGACAGGGGTGAAGCTTTCTTT. It encodes CASSPKDRGEAFF.

The genes are TRBV6-5 and TRBJ2-2, with D possibly matching TRBD1 (7 bases). Germline V gene lookup returns CDR1 MNHEY and CDR2 SVGAGI. V was cut by 2 bases and J by 5 bases, with 15 bases left in between. The CDR3 consists of 16 residues. This CDR3 reads CASSYPPTGRTGELFF. DNA for the CDR3: TGTGCCAGCAGTTACCCCCCGACAGGGAGGACCGGGGAGCTGTTTTTT.

This clone was detected once. The chain uses TRBV10-3 and TRBJ2-7, with 7 positions matching TRBD1. CDR3 length: 13 amino acids. With 5 bases clipped from V and 3 bases from J, the junction kept 4 bases outside the gene matches. From germline, CDR1 is ENHRY and CDR2 SYGVKD. The CDR3 DNA sequence: TGTGCCATCAGTTTGGCAGGGGGCTACGAGCAGTACTTC. Encoded protein: CAISLAGGYEQYF.

CDR3 loop: CASRRASTYEQYF. Written as DNA, the CDR3 is TGTGCCAGCAGGAGGGCCAGTACTTACGAGCAGTACTTC. V and J are TRBV28 and TRBJ2-7, with D maybe TRBD2 (5 bases). The V gene's germline CDR1 is MDHEN and CDR2 SYDVKM. The V end was cut by 6 bases, the J end by 4 bases, with 13 bases between. This CDR3 is 13 amino acids long.

This clone turned up a few times. The chain couples TRBV11-3 to TRBJ2-2; D not resolved. Germline V gives CDR1 SGHNT, CDR2 YENEEA. Trimming took 1 base from V and 2 from J, leaving 14 bases between them. CDR3 length equals 17 residues. CDR3 residues: CASSLGGALINTGELFF. CDR3 in DNA: TGTGCCAGCAGCTTAGGTGGAGCCTTGATAAACACCGGGGAGCTGTTTTTT.

The V and J genes are TRBV6-5 and TRBJ2-2, with no clear D. V was trimmed by 3 bases and J by 7 bases, leaving 9 bases between them. The CDR3 extends over 13 amino acids. The germline CDR1 and CDR2 sequences are MNHEY and SVGAGI. The CDR3 reads CASSYVRGGELFF. The DNA of the CDR3 is TGTGCCAGCAGTTATGTTCGCGGCGGGGAGCTGTTTTTT.

The V and J genes are TRBV30 and TRBJ1-6; 10 bases align to TRBD1. This CDR3 region has 17 residues. V lost 4 bases and J lost 0; bases outside the gene matches: 6. The germline V gene encodes CDR1 GTSNPN and CDR2 SVGIG (reference sequence). The CDR3: CAWIGQGGPSYNSPLHF. The CDR3 nucleotides read TGTGCCTGGATAGGACAGGGGGGGCCCTCCTATAATTCACCCCTCCACTTT.

V and J are TRBV9 and TRBJ2-1; no definite D call. The CDR3 length is 15 residues. Germline V lookup: CDR1 SGDLS, CDR2 YYNGEE. The ends were cut back, 3 bases at V and 1 base at J, with 11 bases in the middle. The CDR3 region has the DNA TGTGCCAGCAGCGGAGTTGCTAAATCCTACAATGAGCAGTTCTTC. Translated: CASSGVAKSYNEQFF.

The V gene is TRBV3-1 (or the pseudogene TRBV3-2), the J gene TRBJ2-7; D is possibly TRBD1 (8 bases). V dropped 5 bases and J dropped 2 bases, with 16 bases sitting between them. The germline V gene encodes CDR1 LGHDT and CDR2 YNNKEL (reference sequence). The CDR3 is 15 amino acids. This CDR3 is CASSTTGGGTYEQYF. CDR3 nucleotides: TGTGCCAGCAGCACAACAGGGGGGGGAACCTACGAGCAGTACTTC.